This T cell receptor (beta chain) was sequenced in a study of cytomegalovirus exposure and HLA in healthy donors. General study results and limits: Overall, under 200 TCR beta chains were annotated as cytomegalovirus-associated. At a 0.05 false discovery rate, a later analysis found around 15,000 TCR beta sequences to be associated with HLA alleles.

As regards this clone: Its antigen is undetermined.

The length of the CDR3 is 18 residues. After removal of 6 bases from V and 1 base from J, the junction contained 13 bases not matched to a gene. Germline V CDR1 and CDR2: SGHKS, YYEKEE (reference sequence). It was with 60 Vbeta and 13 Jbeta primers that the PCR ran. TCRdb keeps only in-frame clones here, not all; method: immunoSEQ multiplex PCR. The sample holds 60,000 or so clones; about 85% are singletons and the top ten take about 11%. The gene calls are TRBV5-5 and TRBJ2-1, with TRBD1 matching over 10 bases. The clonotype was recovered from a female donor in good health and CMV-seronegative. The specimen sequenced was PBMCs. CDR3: CASKPTEGQGGSYNEQFF. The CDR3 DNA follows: TGTGCCAGCAAGCCGACCGAAGGACAGGGGGGGTCCTACAATGAGCAGTTCTTC.